One TCR beta chain is described in this entry. Its antigen is unknown. The entry originates in a study of OX40 agonist ivuxolimab in advanced cancers. Overall study: Participants, 82.7% male, averaged roughly 60 years of age, ranging from 23 to 79. Overall study findings and caveats: On average, CD8+ T cells had more expanded clones than CD4+.

In germline, CDR1 is SGDLS, CDR2 YYNGEE. V shed 3 bases, J shed 0 bases, and the junction held 8 bases outside the gene matches. The CDR3 is 18 amino acids. Produced via immunoSEQ multiplex PCR; TCRdb's table is partial and in-frame only. The repertoire holds about 69,000 clones, with around 87% as singletons. The sample here was CD4+ or CD8+ T cells sorted from blood, taken in a trial of the OX40 agonist ivuxolimab. The sequence was obtained from an adult with an advanced solid tumor such as melanoma, head and neck, liver or kidney cancer. The chain combines TRBV9 with TRBJ2-3, with 12 bases identical to TRBD2. The CDR3 coding sequence is TGTGCCAGCAGCGGACTAGCGGGAGTAGGAGTCAGCACAGATACGCAGTATTTT. Translation gives CASSGLAGVGVSTDTQYF.